One sample yielded the 11 T cell receptor beta chains listed below, sequenced in a study of cytomegalovirus exposure and HLA in healthy donors. The PCR contained 60 Vbeta and 13 Jbeta primers. Libraries were prepared by immunoSEQ multiplex PCR; TCRdb keeps only in-frame clonotypes and omits some of them. The listing records around 52,000 clones. Input material: PBMCs. These receptors were collected from a man aged 40-49 years in good health and CMV-seropositive.

The chain employs TRBV14 and TRBJ2-7; 10 bases map to TRBD2. CDR3 size: 16 residues. In germline, CDR1 is SGHDN, CDR2 FVKESK. J gave up 3 bases and V 1 base, and 6 bases lay outside the gene matches. The CDR3 protein is CASSQAGLAGVYEQYF. DNA for the CDR3: TGTGCCAGCAGCCAAGCCGGCCTAGCGGGAGTCTACGAGCAGTACTTC.

Notes on this clone: Mismatch with germline at one junction end may stem from a read error. The same CDR3 arises from other DNA sequences in this sample as well. This chain joins TRBV18 and TRBJ1-1, with 7 bases lining up with TRBD1. Germline V gene lookup returns CDR1 KGHSH and CDR2 LQKENI. This CDR3 is 15 amino acids long. CDR3 loop: CASSPTGALNTEAFF. For the CDR3, the DNA is TGTGCCAGCTCACCAACAGGGGCCCTGAACACTGAAGCCTTCTTT. The complete variable domain, with remaining parts taken from reference TRBV18 and TRBJ1-1, reads NAGVMQNPRHLVRRRGQEARLRCSPMKGHSHVYWYRQLPEEGLKFMVYLQKENIIDESGMPKERFSAEFPKEGPSILRIQQVVRGDSAAYFCASSPTGALNTEAFFGQGTRLTVV.

V gene TRBV28 combines with J gene TRBJ1-1; TRBD1 aligns across 9 bases. CDR3 length: 16 amino acids. The germline V gene encodes CDR1 MDHEN and CDR2 SYDVKM. V shed 6 bases, J shed 3 bases, and the junction held 11 bases outside the gene matches. CDR3 sequence: CASSPSDGQGHTEAFF. The CDR3 region has the DNA TGTGCCAGCAGCCCATCGGACGGACAGGGGCACACTGAAGCTTTCTTT.

In nucleotides, the CDR3 is TGTGCCTGGAGTGTAGGGGCCTTGAACACTGAAGCTTTCTTT. This translates into CAWSVGALNTEAFF. The rearrangement links TRBV30 to TRBJ1-1; tentative D call: TRBD1 (5 bases). The CDR3 sequence is 14 residues long. V gave up 0 bases and J gave up 0 bases, with 8 bases separating them. The germline CDR1 and CDR2 sequences are GTSNPN and SVGIG (reference sequence).

The chain couples TRBV18 to TRBJ2-1; 7 bases are shared with TRBD1. J was trimmed by 8 bases and V by 4 bases; bases with no gene match: 8. The CDR3 length is 14 residues. Germline lookup yields CDR1 KGHSH and CDR2 LQKENI. The DNA of the CDR3 is TGTGCCAGCTCACGCCGGGACAGAAGCGATGAGCAGTTCTTC. It is translated as CASSRRDRSDEQFF.

The chain is built from TRBV27 and TRBJ2-5; 11 bases line up with TRBD2. Near its end, the DNA agrees better with TRBJ2-7, so the J call may be wrong. This CDR3 is built from 14 residues. CDR1 MNHEY and CDR2 SMNVEV come from the germline V gene (reference sequence). The DNA for the CDR3 is TGTGCCAGCAGACTACTAGCGGGAGCCCGCGAGCAGTACTTC. Residues: CASRLLAGAREQYF.

The chain has TRBV4-3 and TRBJ2-2; TRBD1 matches at 8 bases. The J segment lost 5 bases and the V segment lost 0 bases, leaving 5 bases of the junction unmatched. The CDR3 contains 16 residues. Per the germline V gene, CDR1 is LGHNA and CDR2 is YSLEER. In nucleotides, the CDR3 is TGCGCCAGCAGCCAAGACTCAGGGGGCAGGACCGGGGAGCTGTTTTTT. Translated: CASSQDSGGRTGELFF.

The rearrangement joins TRBV6-6 to TRBJ2-5; D might be TRBD1 (8 bases). The CDR3 sequence is 15 residues long. Germline V gives CDR1 MNHNY, CDR2 SVGAGI (reference sequence). V was trimmed by 5 bases and J by 1 base, leaving 14 bases between them. This CDR3 is CASSTDREGQETQYF. The CDR3 DNA is TGTGCCAGCAGTACGGACAGGGAGGGCCAAGAGACCCAGTACTTC.

Concerning this clone: The junction departs from germline at one end; a sequencing error may be responsible. The rearrangement joins TRBV4-3 to TRBJ2-7, with D possibly matching TRBD1 (5 bases). Germline CDR1 LGHNA, CDR2 YSLEER. The CDR3 covers 15 residues. Here the CDR3 DNA reads TGCGCCAGAAGCCAAGGGGTGGGCCCATCCTACGAGCAGTACTTC. It is translated as CARSQGVGPSYEQYF.

The chain couples TRBV9 to TRBJ1-4; D is perhaps TRBD1 (6 bases). Germline CDR1 and CDR2: SGDLS and YYNGEE. The V and J ends lost 4 bases and 8 bases respectively, with 18 bases between them. This CDR3 spans 15 amino acids. In nucleotides, the CDR3 is TGTGCCAGCAGCTCCTCACAGGGTACAGGGGAAAAACTGTTTTTT. This sequence encodes CASSSSQGTGEKLFF.

The chain employs TRBV27 and TRBJ2-7, with 7 nucleotides matching TRBD2. The CDR3 loop spans 14 amino acids. Germline V gene sequence: CDR1 MNHEY, CDR2 SMNVEV (reference sequence). V lost 3 bases to trimming and J lost 8 bases; unmatched junction nucleotides: 10. The CDR3 DNA follows: TGTGCCAGCAGTTTCGCTAGCGGACTGCGTCAGCAGTACTTC. Translated: CASSFASGLRQQYF.